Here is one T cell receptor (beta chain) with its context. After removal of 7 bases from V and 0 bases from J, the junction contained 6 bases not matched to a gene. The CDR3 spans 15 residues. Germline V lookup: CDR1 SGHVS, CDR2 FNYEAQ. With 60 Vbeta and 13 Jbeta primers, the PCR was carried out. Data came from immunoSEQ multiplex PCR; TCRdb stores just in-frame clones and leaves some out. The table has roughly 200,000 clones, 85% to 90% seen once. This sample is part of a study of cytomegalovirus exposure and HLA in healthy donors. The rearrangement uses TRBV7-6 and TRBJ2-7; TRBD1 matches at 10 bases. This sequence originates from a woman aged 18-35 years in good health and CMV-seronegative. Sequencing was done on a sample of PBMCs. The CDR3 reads CASTPRDRGSYEQYF. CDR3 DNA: TGTGCCAGCACCCCCCGGGACAGGGGCTCCTACGAGCAGTACTTC.